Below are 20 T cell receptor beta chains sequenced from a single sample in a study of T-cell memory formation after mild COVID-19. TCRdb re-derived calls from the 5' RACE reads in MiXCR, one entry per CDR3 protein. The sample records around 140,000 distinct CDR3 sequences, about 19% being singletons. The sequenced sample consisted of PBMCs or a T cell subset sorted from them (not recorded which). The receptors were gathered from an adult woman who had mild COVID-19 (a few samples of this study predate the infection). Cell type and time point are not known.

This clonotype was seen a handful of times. CDR3 sequence reads: CASSYSGQGFRETQYF. The CDR3 DNA is TGTGCCAGCAGTTACTCTGGACAGGGCTTTAGGGAGACCCAGTACTTC. The V call is TRBV6-5, the J call TRBJ2-5; 8 bases align to TRBD1. Germline lookup yields CDR1 MNHEY and CDR2 SVGAGI. The length of the CDR3 is 16 residues. The V and J ends lost 0 bases and 5 bases, in that order; junction bases with no gene match: 8.

The CDR3 DNA follows: TGTGCCAGCAGTTCTATGGGGGGTAGGAGCACTGAAGCTTTCTTT. This encodes CASSSMGGRSTEAFF. This sequence joins TRBV12-3 or TRBV12-4 and TRBJ1-1; maybe TRBD1 (5 bases). The V and J ends lost 4 bases and 4 bases respectively, with 16 bases between them. This CDR3 spans 15 amino acids.

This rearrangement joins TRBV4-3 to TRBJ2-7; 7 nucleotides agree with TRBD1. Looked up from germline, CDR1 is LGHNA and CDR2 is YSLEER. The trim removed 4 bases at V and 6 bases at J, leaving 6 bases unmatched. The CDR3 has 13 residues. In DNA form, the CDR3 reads TGCGCCAGCAGCCGCGACAGGGTCAGCGAGCAGTACTTC. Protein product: CASSRDRVSEQYF.

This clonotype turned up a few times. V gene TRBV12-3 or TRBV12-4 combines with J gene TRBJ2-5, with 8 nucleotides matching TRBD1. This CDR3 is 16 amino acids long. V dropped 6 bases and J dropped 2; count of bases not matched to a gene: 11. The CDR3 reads CASSVGAGGGQETQYF. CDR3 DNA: TGTGCCAGCAGCGTTGGGGCAGGGGGCGGGCAAGAGACCCAGTACTTC.

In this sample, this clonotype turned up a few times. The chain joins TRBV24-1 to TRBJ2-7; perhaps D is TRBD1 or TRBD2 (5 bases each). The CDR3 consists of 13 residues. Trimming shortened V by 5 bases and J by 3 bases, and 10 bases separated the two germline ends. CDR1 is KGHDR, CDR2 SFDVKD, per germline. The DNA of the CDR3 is TGTGCCACCAGTGCCGGGGCGCGCTACGAGCAGTACTTC. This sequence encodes CATSAGARYEQYF.

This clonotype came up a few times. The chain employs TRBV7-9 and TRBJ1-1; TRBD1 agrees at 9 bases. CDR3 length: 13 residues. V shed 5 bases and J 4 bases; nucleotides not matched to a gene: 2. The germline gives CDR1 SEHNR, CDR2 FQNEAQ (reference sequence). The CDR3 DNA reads TGTGCCAGCAGCACACAGGGGGCCACTGAAGCTTTCTTT. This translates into CASSTQGATEAFF.

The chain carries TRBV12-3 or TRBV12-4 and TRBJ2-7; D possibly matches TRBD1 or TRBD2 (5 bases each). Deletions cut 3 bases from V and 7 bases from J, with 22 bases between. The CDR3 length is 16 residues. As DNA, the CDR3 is TGTGCCAGCAGTTTCCCTACAGGATTGACCTCGGGGGAGCAGTACTTC. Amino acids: CASSFPTGLTSGEQYF.

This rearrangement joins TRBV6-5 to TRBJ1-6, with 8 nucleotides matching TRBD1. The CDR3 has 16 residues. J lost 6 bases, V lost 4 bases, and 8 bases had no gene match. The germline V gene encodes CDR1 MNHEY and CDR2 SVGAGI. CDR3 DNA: TGTGCCAGCAGTTTTGGATTGGACAGGGCTAATTCACCCCTCCACTTT. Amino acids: CASSFGLDRANSPLHF.

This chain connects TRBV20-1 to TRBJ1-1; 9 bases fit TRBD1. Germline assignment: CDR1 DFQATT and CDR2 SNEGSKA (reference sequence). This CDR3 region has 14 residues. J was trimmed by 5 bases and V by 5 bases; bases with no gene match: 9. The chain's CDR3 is CSADRGERATEAFF. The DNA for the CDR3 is TGCAGTGCTGACAGGGGGGAACGTGCGACTGAAGCTTTCTTT.

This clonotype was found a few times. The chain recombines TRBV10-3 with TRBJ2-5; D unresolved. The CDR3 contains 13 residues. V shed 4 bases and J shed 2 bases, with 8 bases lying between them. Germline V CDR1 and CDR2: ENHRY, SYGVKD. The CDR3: CAISGPAQETQYF. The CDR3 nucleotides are TGTGCCATCAGTGGACCGGCTCAAGAGACCCAGTACTTC.

CDR3: CASSPRGLSGYTF. The CDR3 DNA is TGTGCCAGCAGTCCCAGGGGGCTGAGTGGCTACACCTTC. The gene calls are TRBV6-6 and TRBJ1-2; 8 bases align to TRBD1. The CDR3 sequence is 13 residues long. CDR1 is MNHNY, CDR2 SVGAGI, per germline (reference sequence). After removal of 5 bases from V and 7 bases from J, the junction contained 6 bases not matched to a gene.

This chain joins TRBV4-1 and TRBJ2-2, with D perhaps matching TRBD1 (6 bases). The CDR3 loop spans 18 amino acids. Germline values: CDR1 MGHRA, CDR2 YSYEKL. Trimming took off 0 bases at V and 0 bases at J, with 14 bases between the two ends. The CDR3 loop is CASSQDPKRGTNTGELFF. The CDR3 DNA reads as TGCGCCAGCAGCCAAGACCCCAAAAGGGGGACGAACACCGGGGAGCTGTTTTTT.

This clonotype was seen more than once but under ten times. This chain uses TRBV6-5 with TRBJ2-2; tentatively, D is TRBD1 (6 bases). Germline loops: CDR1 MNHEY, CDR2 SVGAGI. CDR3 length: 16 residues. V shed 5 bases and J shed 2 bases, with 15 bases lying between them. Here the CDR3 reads CASSRNREINTGELFF. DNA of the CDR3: TGTGCCAGCAGTCGTAACAGGGAAATTAACACCGGGGAGCTGTTTTTT.

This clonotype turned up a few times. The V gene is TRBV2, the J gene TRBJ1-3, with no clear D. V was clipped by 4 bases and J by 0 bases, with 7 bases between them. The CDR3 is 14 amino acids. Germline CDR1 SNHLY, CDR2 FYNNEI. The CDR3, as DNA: TGTGCCAGCAGTGCGAGCTACTCTGGAAACACCATATATTTT. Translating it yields CASSASYSGNTIYF.

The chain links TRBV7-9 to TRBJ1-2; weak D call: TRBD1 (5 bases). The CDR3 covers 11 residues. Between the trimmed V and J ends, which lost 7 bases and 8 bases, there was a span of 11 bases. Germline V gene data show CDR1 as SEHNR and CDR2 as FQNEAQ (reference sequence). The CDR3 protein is CASTGTLGYTF. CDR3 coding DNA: TGTGCCAGCACAGGGACCTTGGGCTACACCTTC.

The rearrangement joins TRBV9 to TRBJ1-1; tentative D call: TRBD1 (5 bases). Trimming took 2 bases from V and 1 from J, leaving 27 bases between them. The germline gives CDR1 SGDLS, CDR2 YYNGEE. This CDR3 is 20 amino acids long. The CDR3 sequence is CASSVTPVAGAPLQNTEAFF. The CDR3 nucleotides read TGTGCCAGCAGCGTGACCCCTGTGGCTGGGGCCCCACTACAGAACACTGAAGCTTTCTTT.

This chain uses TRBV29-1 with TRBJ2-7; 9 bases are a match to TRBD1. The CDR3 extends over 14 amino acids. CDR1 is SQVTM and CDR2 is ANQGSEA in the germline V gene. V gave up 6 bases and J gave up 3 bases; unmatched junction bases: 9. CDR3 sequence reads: CSVQTGTGIYEQYF. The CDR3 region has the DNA TGCAGCGTCCAAACCGGGACAGGGATCTACGAGCAGTACTTC.

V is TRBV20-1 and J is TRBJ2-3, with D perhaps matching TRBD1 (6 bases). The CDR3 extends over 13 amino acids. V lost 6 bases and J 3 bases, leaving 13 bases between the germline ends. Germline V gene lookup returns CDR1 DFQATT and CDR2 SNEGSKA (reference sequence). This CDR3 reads CSAPVQGTDTQYF. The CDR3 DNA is TGCAGTGCCCCCGTACAGGGAACAGATACGCAGTATTTT.

In DNA form, the CDR3 reads TGTGCCAGCAGCCAAGAGCGGGGGATGTACAATGAGCAGTTCTTC. It translates to CASSQERGMYNEQFF. The chain is built from TRBV4-2 and TRBJ2-1; 7 nucleotides align to TRBD2. The CDR3 covers 15 residues. Trimming took 0 bases from V and 4 from J; bases not matched to a gene: 3. Per germline, CDR1 LGHNA and CDR2 YNFKEQ.

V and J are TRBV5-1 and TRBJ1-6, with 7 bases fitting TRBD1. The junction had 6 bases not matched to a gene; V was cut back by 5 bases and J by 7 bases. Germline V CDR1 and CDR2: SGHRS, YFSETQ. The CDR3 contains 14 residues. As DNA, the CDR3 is TGCGCCAGCAGTCGAGACAGGGAGAATTCACCCCTCCACTTT. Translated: CASSRDRENSPLHF.